A single sample is the source of the 13 T cell receptor beta chains below, sequenced in a study of cytomegalovirus exposure and HLA in healthy donors. Clones were sequenced by immunoSEQ multiplex PCR, and TCRdb holds only the in-frame ones, with some missing. The table has 150,000 or so clones, over 80% seen once. Source material: PBMCs. The receptors originated from a woman between 25 and 40 years old in good health and CMV-seropositive.

The chain has TRBV19 and TRBJ1-4; no clear D. The V end lost 5 bases, the J end lost 2 bases, and 12 bases lay between the germline ends. The CDR3 totals 15 residues. Germline CDR1 and CDR2: LNHDA and SQIVND (reference sequence). CDR3 bases: TGTGCCAGTAGTTCCGCGGGAATCACTAATGAAAAACTGTTTTTT. The encoded protein is CASSSAGITNEKLFF.

This clone was seen a single time. V is TRBV11-2 and J is TRBJ1-6; D unresolved. Germline CDR1 and CDR2: SGHAT and FQNNGV. The CDR3 has 13 residues. V was trimmed by 8 bases and J by 4 bases, leaving 9 bases between them. CDR3 region: CASGTDYNSPLHF. CDR3 nucleotides: TGTGCCAGCGGCACAGATTATAATTCACCCCTCCACTTT.

The chain is built from TRBV2 and TRBJ2-3; 8 bases are shared with TRBD2. The CDR3 is 15 amino acids. With V trimmed by 5 bases and J by 1 base, 5 bases remained unmatched. Germline assignment: CDR1 SNHLY and CDR2 FYNNEI. Here the CDR3 reads CASSLAGLGTDTQYF. In DNA, the CDR3 is TGTGCCAGCAGTTTAGCGGGACTGGGCACAGATACGCAGTATTTT.

The chain recombines TRBV4-1 with TRBJ1-1, with 7 bases identical to TRBD1. CDR1 and CDR2 (germline): MGHRA, YSYEKL. After removal of 5 bases from V and 1 base from J, the junction contained 10 bases not matched to a gene. The length of the CDR3 is 16 residues. The CDR3 region is CASSKTQGPSNTEAFF. CDR3 nucleotide sequence: TGCGCCAGCAGCAAAACACAGGGGCCGTCGAACACTGAAGCTTTCTTT.

The CDR3: CASIPRTGTGYTF. The CDR3 DNA reads TGTGCCAGCATACCAAGGACAGGGACCGGCTACACCTTC. The gene calls are TRBV28 and TRBJ1-2, with TRBD1 matching over 8 bases. With V trimmed by 7 bases and J by 8 bases, 9 bases remained unmatched. The CDR3 is 13 residues long. Germline V CDR1 and CDR2: MDHEN, SYDVKM.

Concerning this clone: An end of the junction does not agree with germline; a read error may underlie this. The chain is built from TRBV7-7 and TRBJ2-1, with D perhaps TRBD1 or TRBD2 (5 bases each). This CDR3 has 15 amino acids. Per the germline V gene, CDR1 is SSHAT and CDR2 is FNYEAQ (reference sequence). This chain's CDR3 is CASSLAGSSYNEQFF. The DNA of the CDR3 is TGTGCTAGCAGCTTAGCAGGGAGCTCCTACAATGAGCAGTTCTTC.

On this clone: The junction and the germline gene differ at one end; a read error may be behind it. The rearrangement joins TRBV7-2 to TRBJ1-1; no clear D gene. The CDR3 runs 12 residues. Looked up from germline, CDR1 is SGHTA and CDR2 is FQGNSA. The CDR3 region is CASSLVLREPVF. CDR3 bases: TGTGCCAGCAGCTTAGTATTAAGGGAGCCGGTCTTT.

V is TRBV5-5 and J is TRBJ2-2; 9 bases map to TRBD1. Per the germline V gene, CDR1 is SGHKS and CDR2 is YYEKEE (reference sequence). The CDR3 has 15 residues. Trimming cost V 4 bases and J 1 base; bases outside gene matches: 2. CDR3 sequence reads: CASSRDRENTGELFF. The CDR3 DNA follows: TGTGCCAGCAGCCGGGACAGGGAGAACACCGGGGAGCTGTTTTTT.

This chain links TRBV5-1 with TRBJ1-1; D gene unclear. Trimming removed 5 bases at V and 1 base at J, with 15 bases between. CDR1 and CDR2 (germline): SGHRS, YFSETQ. The CDR3 sequence is 15 residues long. CDR3 region: CASREGSGGNTEAFF. The DNA of the CDR3 is TGCGCCAGCAGGGAAGGGAGCGGCGGGAACACTGAAGCTTTCTTT.

CDR3 sequence reads: CASSPGVFTEAFF. CDR3 in DNA: TGTGCCAGCAGCCCGGGGGTTTTCACTGAAGCTTTCTTT. The genes are TRBV16 and TRBJ1-1; a weak D match, TRBD1 (5 bases). V was cut by 4 bases and J by 4 bases, with 10 bases left in between. Germline V gene data show CDR1 as KGHSY and CDR2 as FQNENV. This CDR3 is built from 13 residues.

This rearrangement joins TRBV9 to TRBJ2-1, with 12 nucleotides matching TRBD2. The ends lost 0 bases at V and 1 base at J; junction bases unmatched: 11. There are 20 residues in the CDR3. The germline CDR1 and CDR2 sequences are SGDLS and YYNGEE. CDR3 sequence (DNA): TGTGCCAGCAGCGTAGTTGGAGGGACTAGCGGGTCAAATTCCTACAATGAGCAGTTCTTC. It yields the protein CASSVVGGTSGSNSYNEQFF. Supplemented by reference TRBV9 and TRBJ2-1, the full variable domain reads DSGVTQTPKHLITATGQRVTLRCSPRSGDLSVYWYQQSLDQGLQFLIQYYNGEERAKGNILERFSAQQFPDLHSELNLSSLELGDSALYFCASSVVGGTSGSNSYNEQFFGPGTRLTVL.

The chain couples TRBV5-6 to TRBJ2-6; D not resolved. CDR3 size: 15 residues. V was cut by 2 bases and J by 2 bases, with 8 bases left in between. Germline CDR1 is SGHDT and CDR2 is YYEEEE. For the CDR3, the DNA is TGTGCCAGCAGCTTATGGAGCACTGGGGCCAACGTCCTGACTTTC. It is translated as CASSLWSTGANVLTF.

The count of this clone is one. This rearrangement joins TRBV5-1 to TRBJ2-5; D not resolved. Germline assignment: CDR1 SGHRS and CDR2 YFSETQ. The CDR3 extends over 13 amino acids. Trimming stripped 4 bases from V and 2 bases from J, with 9 bases between. CDR3 in DNA: TGCGCCAGCAGCCCGGGTTCTCAAGAGACCCAGTACTTC. As protein: CASSPGSQETQYF.